The sample holds one count of the clone carrying this T cell receptor (beta chain). The data are from a study of blood T cell repertoires in COVID-19. Enrolment of Seattle patients took place during active infection, and they were followed longitudinally. Germline V gives CDR1 KGHSH, CDR2 LQKENI. V shed 1 base, J shed 7 bases, and the junction held 2 bases outside the gene matches. This CDR3 is 15 amino acids long. In the original analysis: The assay estimated nucleated cells by amplifying reference gene primers. Assay: immunoSEQ multiplex PCR; the TCRdb copy retains only in-frame clones and omits some. V and J calls and clone size are as listed in that table; D and trimming were resolved from the DNA. The table has hundreds of thousands of clones, around 86% seen once.

This sequence joins TRBV18 and TRBJ2-1; 12 bases are a match to TRBD2. The sequence was collected from a man aged 45-65 years with COVID-19, enrolled during active disease. Sequencing was carried out using peripheral blood. DNA of the CDR3: TGTGCCAGCTCACCACTTCTAGCGGGGGGGAATGAGCAGTTCTTC. Protein sequence: CASSPLLAGGNEQFF.